Sequencing of this T cell receptor (beta chain) was carried out in a study of T cells after posttransplantation cyclophosphamide. The length of the CDR3 is 15 residues. The V segment lost 8 bases and the J segment 4 bases; nucleotides outside the gene matches: 9. The related graft donor's blood sample was taken on the day of bone marrow donation. Study-wide results and limits: TRB clonality was highly associated with recipient CMV seropositivity and reactivation. Tissue-infiltrating T cells from skin or gut overlapped little with blood T cells.

This clone has a count of ten or more. Its antigen is not identified. The data were produced by immunoSEQ multiplex PCR, yet TCRdb's version contains in-frame clones alone and is incomplete. This repertoire lists fewer than 35,000 clones without singletons; approximately 4.3% sits in the top ten. The V call is TRBV12-3 or TRBV12-4, the J call TRBJ1-1; 11 bases are a match to TRBD1. The source of this sequence is a woman aged 25 to 39 in good health and a related stem cell transplant donor. The sample was PBMCs. The CDR3 DNA reads as TGTGCCAGCTGGACAGGGGGCGTGTTGGGCACTGAAGCTTTCTTT. Its protein is CASWTGGVLGTEAFF.